These 26 T cell receptor beta chains were sequenced from one sample in a study of T cell responses to AZD1222 COVID-19 vaccine. Method: immunoSEQ multiplex PCR; TCRdb's copy keeps in-frame clones and lacks some. Of around 220,000 clones in the sample, about 95% were seen once. Sequenced here: peripheral blood, sampled 28 days after the second dose of the MenACWY control vaccine. Receptor source: an adult who received the MenACWY meningococcal vaccine as a control.

The rearrangement joins TRBV18 to TRBJ2-7; a possible D gene is TRBD1 (6 bases). Germline V lookup: CDR1 KGHSH, CDR2 LQKENI. The CDR3 has 17 amino acids. V lost 2 bases, J lost 3 bases, and 20 bases lay in between. CDR3 region: CASSPSDRRRLNYEQYF. The CDR3 nucleotides read TGTGCCAGCTCACCATCCGACAGGAGACGATTGAACTACGAGCAGTACTTC.

This chain links TRBV7-6 with TRBJ2-1, with D unclear. The CDR3 consists of 11 residues. V gave up 1 base and J gave up 10 bases, with 5 bases separating them. Germline-derived CDR1 and CDR2 are SGHVS and FNYEAQ. CDR3 residues: CASSLEAEQFF. The CDR3 DNA follows: TGTGCCAGCAGCTTAGAAGCGGAGCAGTTCTTC.

The rearrangement joins TRBV9 to TRBJ1-1; D unclear. CDR3 length: 15 residues. The V and J ends lost 4 bases and 4 bases respectively, with 17 bases between them. Germline V gene lookup returns CDR1 SGDLS and CDR2 YYNGEE. Here the CDR3 DNA reads TGTGCCAGCAGCCCCCGGGCCGCTGCGAGCACTGAAGCTTTCTTT. Translated: CASSPRAAASTEAFF.

The J gene is TRBJ1-2, the V gene TRBV27; 10 bases agree with TRBD1. V was clipped by 10 bases and J by 8 bases; unmatched bases: 13. Germline V lookup: CDR1 MNHEY, CDR2 SMNVEV (reference sequence). CDR3 length equals 14 residues. The CDR3 sequence is CATLRLGTGEGYTF. In DNA, the CDR3 is TGTGCCACCCTCAGGCTGGGGACAGGGGAAGGCTACACCTTC.

The chain couples TRBV7-9 to TRBJ1-6, with D unclear. V lost 4 bases and J lost 6, with 10 bases in between. The CDR3 consists of 14 residues. Germline V gives CDR1 SEHNR, CDR2 FQNEAQ (reference sequence). CDR3 coding DNA: TGTGCCAGCAGCTCGGCAGCCCTTAATTCACCCCTCCACTTT. Its protein is CASSSAALNSPLHF.

The CDR3 region is CASSGGTGGPDTQYF. CDR3 DNA: TGTGCCAGTAGCGGGGGGACAGGGGGTCCCGATACGCAGTATTTT. This chain uses TRBV19 with TRBJ2-3; 11 bases match TRBD1. Germline CDR1 is LNHDA and CDR2 is SQIVND (reference sequence). The CDR3 spans 15 residues. Trimming took 6 bases from V and 6 from J; bases not matched to a gene: 8. Based on the CDR3 plus reference TRBV19 and TRBJ2-3, the full variable domain is DGGITQSPKYLFRKEGQNVTLSCEQNLNHDAMYWYRQDPGQGLRLIYYSQIVNDFQKGDIAEGYSVSREKKESFPLTVTSAQKNPTAFYLCASSGGTGGPDTQYFGPGTRLTVL.

The V gene is TRBV9, the J gene TRBJ1-4; 9 bases match TRBD1. With 4 bases clipped from V and 4 bases from J, the junction kept 5 bases outside the gene matches. The length of the CDR3 is 15 residues. The germline gives CDR1 SGDLS, CDR2 YYNGEE. This chain's CDR3 is CASSSQGQGNEKLFF. For the CDR3, the DNA is TGTGCCAGCAGCTCCCAGGGACAGGGTAATGAAAAACTGTTTTTT.

The chain recombines TRBV7-2 with TRBJ2-7; 8 bases are a match to TRBD1. J lost 5 bases, V lost 5 bases, and 14 bases had no gene match. The CDR3 consists of 16 residues. CDR1 and CDR2 (germline): SGHTA, FQGNSA. The CDR3 nucleotides are TGTGCCAGCAGCGGAACTCCGGGACAGGTTACCCACGAGCAGTACTTC. It translates to CASSGTPGQVTHEQYF.

The chain links TRBV6-5 to TRBJ1-5; the D is unclear. Trimming pared 2 bases from V and 4 bases from J, leaving 6 bases between. CDR3 length: 13 residues. The germline V gene encodes CDR1 MNHEY and CDR2 SVGAGI. CDR3 nucleotide sequence: TGTGCCAGCAGTTACGTCAAGAATCAGCCCCAGCATTTT. Translating it yields CASSYVKNQPQHF.

The chain uses TRBV6-5 and TRBJ1-3, with D possibly TRBD1 on 6 matching bases. Trimming stripped 6 bases from V and 0 bases from J, with 12 bases between. Germline V gives CDR1 MNHEY, CDR2 SVGAGI. This CDR3 is built from 15 residues. In DNA form, the CDR3 reads TGTGCCAGCAGATCGTTACAGGGCTCTGGAAACACCATATATTTT. Residues: CASRSLQGSGNTIYF.

The chain employs TRBV15 and TRBJ1-4; a weak D match, TRBD1 (5 bases). V dropped 6 bases and J dropped 7 bases, with 9 bases sitting between them. Germline-derived CDR1 and CDR2 are LNHNV and YYDKDF (reference sequence). The CDR3 consists of 12 residues. CDR3 sequence (DNA): TGTGCCACCAGGTTCGGGGGTGAAAAACTGTTTTTT. It encodes CATRFGGEKLFF.

This rearrangement joins TRBV21-1 to TRBJ2-1; the tabulated D call, TRBD2, remains unverified against the DNA. TRBV21-1 is a documented pseudogene. The CDR3 loop spans 15 amino acids. The CDR3 region is CASSKDGGAGNEQFF. CDR3 coding DNA: TGTGCCAGCAGCAAAGATGGCGGGGCCGGCAATGAGCAGTTCTTC.

Here the CDR3 reads CASSLTAMTGESYTF. The CDR3 DNA follows: TGCGCCAGCAGCTTGACCGCGATGACAGGGGAGAGCTACACCTTC. The V gene is TRBV5-1, the J gene TRBJ1-2; 8 nucleotides align to TRBD1. The J segment lost 9 bases and the V segment lost 1 base, leaving 11 bases of the junction unmatched. CDR1 is SGHRS and CDR2 is YFSETQ in the germline V gene. The length of the CDR3 is 15 residues.

This clone was detected once. The CDR3 reads CASSKQGRSYEQYF. In DNA form, the CDR3 reads TGTGCCAGCAGCAAACAGGGAAGATCCTACGAGCAGTACTTC. The chain joins TRBV21-1 to TRBJ2-7; the table's D call of TRBD1 was not tested on the DNA. TRBV21-1 is noted as a pseudogene. The CDR3 extends over 14 amino acids.

Notes on this clone: Other DNA sequences within the sample encode an identical CDR3. The V gene is TRBV7-3, the J gene TRBJ1-1, with TRBD1 as a possible D gene (6 bases). Germline CDR1 is SGHTA and CDR2 is FQGTGA. The CDR3 sequence is 14 residues long. The V gene lost 3 bases and the J gene lost 0 bases, with 8 bases spanning the gap. The CDR3 DNA is TGTGCCAGCAGCTTGACAGGCATGAACACTGAAGCTTTCTTT. Residues: CASSLTGMNTEAFF.

The V gene is TRBV6-5, the J gene TRBJ2-3; 9 bases fit TRBD2. The V segment lost 2 bases and the J segment 2 bases; nucleotides outside the gene matches: 5. The CDR3 extends over 16 amino acids. The germline V gene encodes CDR1 MNHEY and CDR2 SVGAGI. CDR3 residues: CASSYQAGGSTDTQYF. CDR3 DNA: TGTGCCAGCAGTTACCAAGCGGGGGGATCCACAGATACGCAGTATTTT.

The rearrangement links TRBV6-5 to TRBJ2-1, with no clear D. Germline V gives CDR1 MNHEY, CDR2 SVGAGI. This CDR3 region has 12 residues. The ends were cut back, 0 bases at V and 8 bases at J, with 5 bases in the middle. DNA for the CDR3: TGTGCCAGCAGTTACTCCGGCGATGAGCAGTTCTTC. Translated: CASSYSGDEQFF.

The gene calls are TRBV4-1 and TRBJ2-2, with D unclear. The CDR3 length is 16 residues. Germline assignment: CDR1 MGHRA and CDR2 YSYEKL. The V end lost 0 bases, the J end lost 4 bases, and 12 bases lay between the germline ends. CDR3: CASSQEGLGFTGELFF. CDR3 bases: TGCGCCAGCAGCCAAGAAGGATTAGGCTTCACCGGGGAGCTGTTTTTT.

The V gene is TRBV4-2, the J gene TRBJ1-1, with D perhaps TRBD1 (5 bases). Trimming shortened V by 1 base and J by 1 base, and 10 bases separated the two germline ends. Germline CDR1 is LGHNA and CDR2 is YNFKEQ. The CDR3 is 15 residues long. The CDR3 DNA reads TGTGCCAGCAGCCAAGTCGTCGGGGGGAACACTGAAGCTTTCTTT. It is translated as CASSQVVGGNTEAFF.

The chain combines TRBV5-6 with TRBJ1-6; the D gene is possibly TRBD1 (6 bases). Germline values: CDR1 SGHDT, CDR2 YYEEEE. V dropped 4 bases and J dropped 10 bases, with 15 bases sitting between them. CDR3 length: 14 residues. CDR3 protein: CASSLDSFNSPLHF. The CDR3 DNA follows: TGTGCCAGCAGCCTGGACAGTTTCAACTCACCCCTCCACTTT.

The rearrangement joins TRBV11-2 to TRBJ2-1; the match to TRBD2 covers 7 bases. Germline CDR1 SGHAT, CDR2 FQNNGV. The CDR3 is made up of 15 amino acids. The junction had 8 bases not matched to a gene; V was cut back by 5 bases and J by 4 bases. The CDR3 bases are TGTGCCAGCAGCCTATCGGGACTACCTTACAATGAGCAGTTCTTC. It encodes CASSLSGLPYNEQFF.

V usage is TRBV5-1 and J usage is TRBJ1-3; D uncertain. The V end was cut by 4 bases, the J end by 1 base, with 15 bases between. Germline CDR1 reads SGHRS; CDR2 reads YFSETQ. This CDR3 contains 16 residues. CDR3 nucleotide sequence: TGCGCCAGCAGCCCCCGGACTGACACTTCTGGAAACACCATATATTTT. Amino acids: CASSPRTDTSGNTIYF.

This chain uses TRBV4-3 with TRBJ1-3; D not resolved. Germline V gene sequence: CDR1 LGHNA, CDR2 YSLEER. V was shortened by 1 base and J by 0 bases, with 7 bases between the two germline ends. The CDR3 spans 15 residues. CDR3 bases: TGCGCCAGCAGCCAAGCTCGGCCCTCTGGAAACACCATATATTTT. Translating gives CASSQARPSGNTIYF.

The J gene is TRBJ1-5, the V gene TRBV28; D is possibly TRBD1 (5 bases). The V end was cut by 6 bases, the J end by 4 bases, with 13 bases between. The CDR3 length is 14 residues. Germline values: CDR1 MDHEN, CDR2 SYDVKM. DNA of the CDR3: TGTGCCAGCAGACTTACACCAGGGAATCAGCCCCAGCATTTT. Translated: CASRLTPGNQPQHF.

The genes are TRBV5-1 and TRBJ2-7; perhaps TRBD2 as D (6 bases). The CDR3 length is 13 residues. Germline CDR1 reads SGHRS; CDR2 reads YFSETQ. V lost 5 bases, J lost 2 bases, and 11 bases lay in between. CDR3 sequence (DNA): TGCGCCAGCAGAACTACGGGAGCCTACGAGCAGTACTTC. Encoded protein: CASRTTGAYEQYF.

This chain links TRBV6-2 or TRBV6-3 with TRBJ2-2; 15 bases are a match to TRBD2. CDR1 is MNHEY and CDR2 is SVGEGT in the germline V gene. The CDR3 runs 16 residues. J lost 7 bases, V lost 6 bases, and 6 bases had no gene match. The CDR3 coding sequence is TGTGCCAGCAGCCGGACTAGCGGGAGGGGAGTCGGGGAGCTGTTTTTT. This sequence encodes CASSRTSGRGVGELFF.